These 23 T cell receptor beta chains originate from one sample sequenced in a study of shared clonotypes between healthy human individuals. Method: immunoSEQ multiplex PCR; TCRdb's copy keeps in-frame clones and lacks some. The sample consists of about 680,000 clones, around 73% of them appearing once. What was sequenced was memory CD4+ T cells sorted from blood. Specified subset: CD45RA-negative fraction. Receptors were obtained from a woman aged 30 to 39 in good health.

For this clone: With a much larger clone just one base away, this may be a read error. The gene calls are TRBV30 and TRBJ2-2, with TRBD2 identical over 13 bases. The V gene's germline CDR1 is GTSNPN and CDR2 SVGIG (reference sequence). The CDR3 runs to 12 residues. The CDR3 DNA sequence: TGTGCCCGGAGGACTAGCGGGAGAGTACTGTTTTTT. It is translated as CARRTSGRVLFF.

Concerning this clone: At one boundary the junction diverges from the germline segment, which might be a read error. This chain links TRBV6-1 with TRBJ2-7; 8 bases map to TRBD1. Germline V gene data show CDR1 as MNHNS and CDR2 as SASEGT. The CDR3 spans 16 residues. CDR3 nucleotide sequence: TGTGCCAGCAGAGAAGCAGGGGGCAGTAGGACCTACGAGCAGTACTTC. It encodes CASREAGGSRTYEQYF.

The chain is built from TRBV28 and TRBJ2-3, with D perhaps matching TRBD2 (6 bases). The CDR3 is 14 amino acids. Germline V gene lookup returns CDR1 MDHEN and CDR2 SYDVKM. The V gene lost 5 bases and the J gene lost 10 bases, with 19 bases spanning the gap. The CDR3 DNA sequence: TGTGCCAGCAGTACACCGGGACTCGGCTCGGCGCAGTATTTT. Amino acid sequence: CASSTPGLGSAQYF.

V usage is TRBV6-1 and J usage is TRBJ2-5; no definite D call. Germline assignment: CDR1 MNHNS and CDR2 SASEGT. The CDR3 extends over 14 amino acids. The V gene lost 3 bases and the J gene lost 1 base, with 9 bases spanning the gap. The CDR3 region is CASSDWNGQETQYF. Written as DNA, the CDR3 is TGTGCCAGCAGTGACTGGAACGGCCAAGAGACCCAGTACTTC.

The V gene is TRBV2, the J gene TRBJ2-7; 10 positions match TRBD2. J lost 5 bases, V lost 6 bases, and 10 bases had no gene match. The CDR3 runs to 15 residues. Germline CDR1 SNHLY, CDR2 FYNNEI. CDR3 amino acids: CASRRLAGVNHEQYF. The DNA for the CDR3 is TGTGCCAGCAGGAGGCTAGCGGGAGTTAACCACGAGCAGTACTTC.

The chain couples TRBV2 to TRBJ2-5; 7 bases match TRBD1. Looked up from germline, CDR1 is SNHLY and CDR2 is FYNNEI. J gave up 5 bases and V 3 bases, and 9 bases lay outside the gene matches. CDR3 length: 15 residues. As DNA, the CDR3 is TGTGCCAGCAGTGACAGGGGGTCGGGTCCCGAGACCCAGTACTTC. As protein: CASSDRGSGPETQYF.

This clone was observed a handful of times. The chain has TRBV5-1 and TRBJ2-5; no firm D call. The CDR3 extends over 13 amino acids. Germline V gene sequence: CDR1 SGHRS, CDR2 YFSETQ. Trimming took off 0 bases at V and 7 bases at J, with 10 bases between the two ends. CDR3 sequence reads: CASSLEAPTTQYF. Written as DNA, the CDR3 is TGCGCCAGCAGCTTGGAGGCCCCGACGACCCAGTACTTC.

The chain has TRBV27 and TRBJ2-2, with 11 bases matching TRBD2. V lost 2 bases, J lost 10 bases, and 18 bases stayed unmatched. Germline V lookup: CDR1 MNHEY, CDR2 SMNVEV (reference sequence). There are 19 residues in the CDR3. As DNA, the CDR3 is TGTGCCAGCAGTTTAGACCCGAAGTTAGCGGGAGGGAAATCGGTGGAGCTGTTTTTT. Residues: CASSLDPKLAGGKSVELFF.

For the CDR3, the DNA is TGTGCCACCAGCAGGGCTGAGGGGGCAGTGAGAGCTTTCTTT. This translates into CATSRAEGAVRAFF. The chain uses TRBV15 and TRBJ1-1, with TRBD1 matching 7 bases. In germline, CDR1 is LNHNV, CDR2 YYDKDF (reference sequence). After removal of 3 bases from V and 10 bases from J, the junction contained 11 bases not matched to a gene. The CDR3 is 14 amino acids.

This clone appeared a few times. The CDR3 region is CASSQGAPNHLYTGELFF. CDR3 nucleotide sequence: TGTGCCAGCAGCCAAGGTGCCCCGAACCACCTGTACACCGGGGAGCTGTTTTTT. This chain uses TRBV4-2 with TRBJ2-2; D not resolved. Germline lookup yields CDR1 LGHNA and CDR2 YNFKEQ. V was shortened by 1 base and J by 3 bases, with 18 bases between the two germline ends. The CDR3 contains 18 residues.

V is TRBV7-8 and J is TRBJ1-2; TRBD1 matches 7 bases. Germline V lookup: CDR1 SGHVS, CDR2 FQNEAQ. The CDR3 extends over 13 amino acids. With 0 bases clipped from V and 8 bases from J, the junction kept 3 bases outside the gene matches. The CDR3 spells CASSLATGNGYTF. The CDR3 DNA follows: TGTGCCAGCAGCTTAGCGACAGGGAACGGCTACACCTTC.

The chain couples TRBV19 to TRBJ2-7; TRBD2 agrees at 7 bases. The CDR3 loop spans 16 amino acids. Germline V gene sequence: CDR1 LNHDA, CDR2 SQIVND (reference sequence). V gave up 8 bases and J gave up 4 bases; unmatched junction bases: 17. The DNA of the CDR3 is TGTGCCAGTCCCACCCAAACGAAGCGGGAATTATACGAGCAGTACTTC. It specifies CASPTQTKRELYEQYF.

The J gene is TRBJ1-2, the V gene TRBV7-6; tentatively, D is TRBD1 (6 bases). The CDR3 loop spans 13 amino acids. V lost 1 base and J lost 6, with 9 bases in between. CDR1 SGHVS and CDR2 FNYEAQ come from the germline V gene. The DNA for the CDR3 is TGTGCCAGCAGCTTAGGAGGGGGAAATGGCTACACCTTC. This encodes CASSLGGGNGYTF. Combining the CDR3 with reference TRBV7-6 and TRBJ1-2 gives the whole variable domain GAGVSQSPRYKVTKRGQDVALRCDPISGHVSLYWYRQALGQGPEFLTYFNYEAQQDKSGLPNDRFSAERPEGSISTLTIQRTEQRDSAMYRCASSLGGGNGYTFGSGTRLTVV.

V usage is TRBV11-2 and J usage is TRBJ1-1; D is unresolved. Germline loops: CDR1 SGHAT, CDR2 FQNNGV. This CDR3 comprises 11 residues. V lost 2 bases, J lost 8 bases, and 6 bases lay in between. The CDR3 nucleotides read TGTGCCAGCAGCTTATGGCAGGAAGCTTTCTTT. Its translation: CASSLWQEAFF.

As for this clone: Different DNA sequences within this sample yield the same CDR3. The chain combines TRBV4-2 with TRBJ1-5; maybe TRBD1 (6 bases). This CDR3 has 15 residues. Trimming took off 1 base at V and 6 bases at J, with 13 bases between the two ends. The germline gives CDR1 LGHNA, CDR2 YNFKEQ. The CDR3 sequence is CASSQAGTMGQPQHF. DNA for the CDR3: TGTGCCAGCAGCCAAGCCGGGACAATGGGTCAGCCCCAGCATTTT.

This clone has only one observation. The gene calls are TRBV28 and TRBJ1-5; 7 nucleotides line up with TRBD1. V lost 6 bases and J lost 0; bases outside the gene matches: 11. The CDR3 sequence is 17 residues long. The germline V gene has CDR1 MDHEN and CDR2 SYDVKM. CDR3 amino acids: CASRSSRGSGSNQPQHF. The CDR3 nucleotides read TGTGCCAGCAGATCTTCCAGGGGGTCTGGTAGCAATCAGCCCCAGCATTTT.

This clone occurred a few times. The CDR3 DNA is TGTGCCAGCAGCTTAGGGGGGAGACTAGCGGGAATTACATACAATGAGCAGTTCTTC. Translating gives CASSLGGRLAGITYNEQFF. The rearrangement links TRBV7-2 to TRBJ2-1, with 11 bases lining up with TRBD2. Germline V gives CDR1 SGHTA, CDR2 FQGNSA. The CDR3 is 19 amino acids. J was trimmed by 4 bases and V by 1 base; bases with no gene match: 12.

The V call is TRBV28, the J call TRBJ1-3; D unclear. The V and J ends lost 7 bases and 0 bases respectively, with 10 bases between them. CDR3 length: 14 amino acids. Germline V gives CDR1 MDHEN, CDR2 SYDVKM. CDR3 bases: TGTGCCAGCATAGACGGAGGCTCTGGAAACACCATATATTTT. This sequence encodes CASIDGGSGNTIYF.

This clone has a handful of counts. Here the CDR3 DNA reads TGCGCCAGCAGCTTGGCGACAACCACCGGGGAGCTGTTTTTT. It translates to CASSLATTTGELFF. The chain uses TRBV5-1 and TRBJ2-2, with D unresolved. The CDR3 extends over 14 amino acids. CDR1 SGHRS and CDR2 YFSETQ come from the germline V gene. Trimming removed 0 bases at V and 4 bases at J, with 7 bases between.

This clone was seen a few times. The rearrangement links TRBV27 to TRBJ1-5; TRBD1 matches 8 bases. The germline V gene has CDR1 MNHEY and CDR2 SMNVEV (reference sequence). This CDR3 spans 15 amino acids. V lost 8 bases, J lost 2 bases, and 8 bases stayed unmatched. The CDR3 nucleotides read TGTGCCAGCTCCACCGACAGGGGTCGCAATCAGCCCCAGCATTTT. This codes for CASSTDRGRNQPQHF.

The chain employs TRBV20-1 and TRBJ1-1; D is perhaps TRBD1 (5 bases). The CDR3 contains 11 residues. Germline-derived CDR1 and CDR2 are DFQATT and SNEGSKA (reference sequence). CDR3 sequence (DNA): TGCAGGGGACGGCAGAACACTGAAGCTTTCTTT. Translation: CRGRQNTEAFF.

This sequence joins TRBV7-6 and TRBJ1-3; possibly TRBD1 for D (5 bases). The CDR3 totals 16 residues. V lost 4 bases and J lost 2, with 15 bases in between. Germline-derived CDR1 and CDR2 are SGHVS and FNYEAQ. The DNA for the CDR3 is TGTGCCAGCAGCTCCCGGGTCATGGGGGCTGGAAACACCATATATTTT. Its protein product is CASSSRVMGAGNTIYF.

As concerns this clone: A junction boundary mismatches the germline segment, possibly from a read error. Here the CDR3 DNA reads TGCAGTGCTGGGACAGACTATGACTACACCTTC. It encodes CSAGTDYDYTF. The chain combines TRBV20-1 with TRBJ1-2; TRBD1 agrees at 7 bases. Germline V CDR1 and CDR2: DFQATT, SNEGSKA (reference sequence). This CDR3 contains 11 residues.